The source of this TCR beta chain is a study of T cells in Graves' hyperthyroidism and ophthalmopathy. The study, taken as a whole, reports: Ophthalmopathy was separated from stable hyperthyroidism by a 13 V-J model. Among clonotypes expanded in thyroid above 0.001, most were also found in blood.

With regard to this clonotype: Its antigen remains unidentified.

V shed 4 bases, J shed 7 bases, and the junction held 7 bases outside the gene matches. CDR3 length equals 14 residues. Germline V CDR1 and CDR2: SGDLS, YYNGEE. From RNA transcripts, TCR beta CDR3 regions were amplified. The HTBI set primed first-round TCR CDR3 RT-PCR. TCRdb reprocessed the multiplex PCR reads with MiXCR, giving one entry per CDR3 protein. The data hold more than 500,000 distinct CDR3 sequences, with about 46% observed a single time. The study excluded patients with uncontrolled infection, other autoimmune disease, pregnancy or lactation. The sequenced material came from peripheral blood or thyroid tissue (not recorded which). This clonotype originated in an adult woman with Graves' disease, either hyperthyroidism or ophthalmopathy (not recorded which). The chain joins TRBV9 to TRBJ2-2; TRBD1 aligns across 7 bases. The CDR3 nucleotides are TGTGCCAGCAGCTTACGGACAGGAGGCGGGGAGCTGTTTTTT. Its translation: CASSLRTGGGELFF. The entire variable domain, with the rest obtained from reference TRBV9 and TRBJ2-2, is as follows: DSGVTQTPKHLITATGQRVTLRCSPRSGDLSVYWYQQSLDQGLQFLIQYYNGEERAKGNILERFSAQQFPDLHSELNLSSLELGDSALYFCASSLRTGGGELFFGEGSRLTVL.